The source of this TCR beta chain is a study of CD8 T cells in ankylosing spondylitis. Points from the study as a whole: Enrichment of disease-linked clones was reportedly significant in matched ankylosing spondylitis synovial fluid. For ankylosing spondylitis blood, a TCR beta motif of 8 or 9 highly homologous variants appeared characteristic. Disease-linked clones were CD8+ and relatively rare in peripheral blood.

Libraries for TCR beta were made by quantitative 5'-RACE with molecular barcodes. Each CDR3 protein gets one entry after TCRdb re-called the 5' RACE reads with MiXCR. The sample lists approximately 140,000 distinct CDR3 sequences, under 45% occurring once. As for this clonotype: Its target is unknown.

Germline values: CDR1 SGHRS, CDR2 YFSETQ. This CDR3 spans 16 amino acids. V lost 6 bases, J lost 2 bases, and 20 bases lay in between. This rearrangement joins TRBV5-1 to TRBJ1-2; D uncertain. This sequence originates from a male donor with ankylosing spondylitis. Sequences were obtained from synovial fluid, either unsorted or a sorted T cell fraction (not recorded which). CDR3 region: CASKRWRRTLNYGYTF. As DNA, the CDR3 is TGCGCCAGCAAACGATGGAGACGGACCTTAAACTATGGCTACACCTTC.